What follows are 23 T cell receptor beta chains derived from one specimen sequenced in a study of identical twins. One entry per CDR3 protein, called by TCRdb with MiXCR from the 5' RACE reads. The sample comprises 300,000 to 400,000 distinct CDR3 sequences, roughly 9% of which are singletons, and under 10% rests with the top ten. The source material was naive T cells sorted from blood. These receptors all stem from a woman aged 45-60 years in good health.

This clonotype turned up a few times. V and J are TRBV12-3 or TRBV12-4 and TRBJ1-6, with D unclear. The CDR3 is 15 amino acids. The V end lost 6 bases, the J end lost 7 bases, and 16 bases lay between the germline ends. In DNA form, the CDR3 reads TGTGCCAGCAGCCCGTTGGAGCTTTGGAATTCACCCCTCCACTTT. It yields the protein CASSPLELWNSPLHF.

This clonotype was observed at least ten times. V and J are TRBV7-9 and TRBJ2-1; perhaps TRBD2 as D (6 bases). Germline loops: CDR1 SEHNR, CDR2 FQNEAQ (reference sequence). The length of the CDR3 is 15 residues. Trimming cost V 5 bases and J 4 bases, with 15 bases left between them. CDR3 in DNA: TGTGCCAGCAGCCTATCCGGGACTTTTTACAATGAGCAGTTCTTC. It is translated as CASSLSGTFYNEQFF.

V gene TRBV11-2 combines with J gene TRBJ1-4; TRBD1 is a possible D gene (6 bases). Germline V gene lookup returns CDR1 SGHAT and CDR2 FQNNGV. Deletions cut 2 bases from V and 7 bases from J, with 17 bases between. This CDR3 spans 16 amino acids. The CDR3 coding sequence is TGTGCCAGCAGCTTATTAAGGGGGGCAGGAGGTGAAAAACTGTTTTTT. Translated, it gives CASSLLRGAGGEKLFF.

About this clonotype: A read error may produce the germline difference seen at one junction end. The chain joins TRBV7-7 to TRBJ2-1; 7 nucleotides align to TRBD2. Germline CDR1 is SSHAT and CDR2 is FNYEAQ (reference sequence). The CDR3 runs 19 residues. CDR3 in DNA: TGTGCTAGCATTAAAGCGGGACCTGGTTCTAACGGCGCCTACAATGAGCAGCTCTTC. Protein product: CASIKAGPGSNGAYNEQLF.

The chain joins TRBV6-5 to TRBJ1-3; perhaps TRBD1 as D (6 bases). CDR1 and CDR2 from the germline V gene are MNHEY and SVGAGI. Trimming pared 7 bases from V and 0 bases from J, leaving 13 bases between. CDR3 size: 15 residues. The CDR3 DNA follows: TGTGCCAGCACTCAACAGGGCTACTCTGGAAACACCATATATTTT. This sequence encodes CASTQQGYSGNTIYF.

At least ten counts were recorded for this clonotype. V gene TRBV6-1 combines with J gene TRBJ1-3, with D possibly matching TRBD1 (6 bases). The V gene's germline CDR1 is MNHNS and CDR2 SASEGT. With 5 bases removed from V and 0 bases from J, the gap between germline ends came to 11 bases. This CDR3 is 15 amino acids long. CDR3 coding DNA: TGTGCCAGCAGTCTATCAGGGGTCTCTGGAAACACCATATATTTT. Protein sequence: CASSLSGVSGNTIYF.

This clonotype was recorded at least ten times. This rearrangement joins TRBV10-3 to TRBJ2-3, with 9 bases fitting TRBD1. With V trimmed by 5 bases and J by 3 bases, 6 bases remained unmatched. The germline gives CDR1 ENHRY, CDR2 SYGVKD. The CDR3 spans 15 residues. In DNA form, the CDR3 reads TGTGCCATCAGTCCCGGGACAGGGTTGACAGATACGCAGTATTTT. It specifies CAISPGTGLTDTQYF.

This clonotype appeared a few times. The V call is TRBV30, the J call TRBJ2-5, with D possibly being TRBD1 (5 bases). V dropped 1 base and J dropped 5 bases, with 11 bases sitting between them. This CDR3 is built from 13 residues. CDR1 GTSNPN and CDR2 SVGIG come from the germline V gene (reference sequence). In nucleotides, the CDR3 is TGTGCCTGGAGTGGCGCAGGGAAGGAGACCCAGTACTTC. Its translation: CAWSGAGKETQYF.

The chain carries TRBV27 and TRBJ2-1, with a tentative D call TRBD2 (6 bases). There are 18 residues in the CDR3. Trimming pared 10 bases from V and 8 bases from J, leaving 33 bases between. The germline V gene has CDR1 MNHEY and CDR2 SMNVEV (reference sequence). DNA for the CDR3: TGTGCCATCGATAACGGGGGTCGGGGCCACATTACCTGTGATGAGCAGTTCTTC. Protein sequence: CAIDNGGRGHITCDEQFF.

This clonotype was seen just once. The chain recombines TRBV6-2 or TRBV6-3 with TRBJ2-1; the D is unclear. V lost 8 bases, J lost 9 bases, and 11 bases lay in between. Germline V gene lookup returns CDR1 MNHEY and CDR2 SVGEGT. The CDR3 runs to 11 residues. CDR3 protein: CASGSTAEQFF. In DNA form, the CDR3 reads TGTGCCAGCGGTAGCACGGCTGAGCAGTTCTTC.

In this sample, this clonotype turned up many times. This chain connects TRBV29-1 to TRBJ1-1; TRBD1 might be the D (5 bases). The CDR3 is 10 residues long. Per germline, CDR1 SQVTM and CDR2 ANQGSEA. Trimming took 7 bases from V and 11 from J, leaving 14 bases between them. The CDR3 region is CSAREGTAFF. The CDR3 nucleotides are TGCAGCGCCCGTGAGGGGACGGCTTTCTTT.

This chain links TRBV18 with TRBJ2-1; a weak D match, TRBD2 (6 bases). The CDR3 is 15 residues long. Germline V gene lookup returns CDR1 KGHSH and CDR2 LQKENI. V gave up 1 base and J gave up 10 bases, with 17 bases separating them. In nucleotides, the CDR3 is TGTGCCAGCTCACCACGGGAGGCCCGTGGTGGGGAGCAGTTCTTC. Translating it yields CASSPREARGGEQFF. Combining the CDR3 with reference TRBV18 and TRBJ2-1 gives the whole variable domain NAGVMQNPRHLVRRRGQEARLRCSPMKGHSHVYWYRQLPEEGLKFMVYLQKENIIDESGMPKERFSAEFPKEGPSILRIQQVVRGDSAAYFCASSPREARGGEQFFGPGTRLTVL.

This sequence joins TRBV27 and TRBJ2-7; D possibly corresponds to TRBD2 (5 bases). Germline CDR1 reads MNHEY; CDR2 reads SMNVEV (reference sequence). The length of the CDR3 is 14 residues. Trimming removed 4 bases from V and 4 bases from J, with 14 bases in between. CDR3 residues: CASSSHGESYEQYF. The CDR3 DNA reads TGTGCCAGCAGTTCACACGGGGAATCGTACGAGCAGTACTTC.

V is TRBV7-7 and J is TRBJ2-5; perhaps TRBD2 as D (6 bases). Trimming pared 4 bases from V and 3 bases from J, leaving 15 bases between. The CDR3 length is 15 residues. Germline V gives CDR1 SSHAT, CDR2 FNYEAQ (reference sequence). This chain's CDR3 is CASSSNPGLEETQYF. The DNA of the CDR3 is TGTGCCAGCAGCTCTAACCCGGGACTGGAAGAGACCCAGTACTTC. Full variable domain (rest looked up from reference TRBV7-7 and TRBJ2-5): GAGVSQSPRYKVTKRGQDVTLRCDPISSHATLYWYQQALGQGPEFLTYFNYEAQPDKSGLPSDRFSAERPEGSISTLTIQRTEQRDSAMYRCASSSNPGLEETQYFGPGTRLLVL.

This clonotype appeared a few times. The V call is TRBV2, the J call TRBJ2-1; maybe TRBD2 (6 bases). This CDR3 spans 13 amino acids. V dropped 4 bases and J dropped 9 bases, with 13 bases sitting between them. Germline values: CDR1 SNHLY, CDR2 FYNNEI. CDR3 DNA: TGTGCCAGCAGTGTCTTAGAGGAGGGTGAGCAGTTCTTC. Amino acid sequence: CASSVLEEGEQFF.

J is TRBJ2-5 and V is TRBV10-3; the D call may be TRBD1 or TRBD2 (6 bases each). Germline CDR1 ENHRY, CDR2 SYGVKD. V shed 10 bases and J shed 1 base, with 37 bases lying between them. This CDR3 comprises 21 residues. CDR3 nucleotides: TGTGCCACCGCAACCCCAGCCCTTCCTATCAGGGGCGCGGGGATCCAAGAGACCCAGTACTTC. Its protein is CATATPALPIRGAGIQETQYF.

The V and J genes are TRBV20-1 and TRBJ2-3, with 8 bases lining up with TRBD2. Trimming removed 6 bases from V and 1 base from J; junction bases left unmatched: 6. The CDR3 covers 14 residues. Germline V gene data show CDR1 as DFQATT and CDR2 as SNEGSKA (reference sequence). The DNA for the CDR3 is TGCAGTGCGCCCGTGCGGGAGGGCACAGATACGCAGTATTTT. As protein: CSAPVREGTDTQYF.

V usage is TRBV6-2 or TRBV6-3 and J usage is TRBJ2-1; D uncertain. The CDR3 runs to 14 residues. The ends were cut back, 5 bases at V and 3 bases at J, with 11 bases in the middle. The V gene's germline CDR1 is MNHEY and CDR2 SVGEGT. The CDR3 sequence: CASSQMMNYNEQFF. The CDR3 region has the DNA TGTGCCAGCAGTCAGATGATGAACTACAATGAGCAGTTCTTC.

There are many counts of this clonotype. The chain uses TRBV5-1 and TRBJ2-7; TRBD2 matches at 7 bases. The length of the CDR3 is 13 residues. J lost 3 bases, V lost 3 bases, and 3 bases had no gene match. Germline assignment: CDR1 SGHRS and CDR2 YFSETQ. CDR3 protein: CASSWGRGYEQYF. The CDR3 region has the DNA TGCGCCAGCAGCTGGGGGAGGGGCTACGAGCAGTACTTC.

This clonotype has more than one count but fewer than ten. This rearrangement joins TRBV5-1 to TRBJ2-1; D ambiguous. The V end was cut by 6 bases, the J end by 7 bases, with 8 bases between. Looked up from germline, CDR1 is SGHRS and CDR2 is YFSETQ. This CDR3 has 11 amino acids. In nucleotides, the CDR3 is TGCGCCAGCAATTCGGTGAATGAGCAGTTCTTC. Translated, it gives CASNSVNEQFF.

The chain couples TRBV4-1 to TRBJ1-1; D is uncertain. The CDR3 extends over 15 amino acids. Trimming took 4 bases from V and 2 from J, leaving 14 bases between them. Germline values: CDR1 MGHRA, CDR2 YSYEKL. DNA for the CDR3: TGCGCCAGCAGCCGAAGGCTCCAGAGCAACACTGAAGCTTTCTTT. Its translation: CASSRRLQSNTEAFF.

This clonotype was counted many times. The rearrangement uses TRBV20-1 and TRBJ1-2; tentative D call: TRBD1 (6 bases). The CDR3 runs 15 residues. The germline V and J ends were trimmed by 6 bases and 7 bases, with 24 bases remaining between them. CDR1 and CDR2 from the germline V gene are DFQATT and SNEGSKA (reference sequence). CDR3: CSARPGGALKVGYTF. The DNA for the CDR3 is TGCAGTGCCCGCCCGGGGGGGGCCTTGAAGGTTGGCTACACCTTC.

The V gene is TRBV24-1, the J gene TRBJ2-3; D is possibly TRBD1 (6 bases). The V gene lost 7 bases and the J gene lost 2 bases, with 12 bases spanning the gap. CDR1 KGHDR and CDR2 SFDVKD come from the germline V gene. This CDR3 comprises 14 residues. The CDR3 DNA reads TGTGCCACCAGCCAGGGGTCCCTCACAGATACGCAGTATTTT. Translation: CATSQGSLTDTQYF.